The entry below describes one TCR beta chain. Using its own MiXCR run on the 5' RACE reads, TCRdb lists one record per CDR3 protein. The sample comprises about 260,000 distinct CDR3 sequences, about 5.2% of which are singletons, and roughly 3.4% rests with the top ten. Germline lookup yields CDR1 SGHRS and CDR2 YFSETQ. This CDR3 spans 13 amino acids. V lost 5 bases and J lost 4, with 12 bases in between. The sample originates from a study of T cells after yellow fever vaccination. V and J are TRBV5-1 and TRBJ1-2; D is possibly TRBD1 (5 bases). The sample here was CD4+ T cells sorted from PBMCs, taken on the day of the yellow fever booster vaccination. This sequence was found in a man in his late teens or twenties who received the YFV17D yellow fever vaccine. The CDR3 here is CASRQDTAYGYTF. CDR3 nucleotide sequence: TGCGCCAGCAGACAGGACACTGCCTATGGCTACACCTTC.